Presented here are 8 T cell receptor beta chains from one specimen sequenced in a study of regulatory T cells in long-lasting Graves disease. Time point meaning: newly diagnosed GD, antithyroid drugs for less than 3 months. The TCR library was made from RNA that had been extracted from PBMCs in TRIzol. According to the study, TCR beta libraries were built with iRepertoire HTBI primers and CDR3-region Arm-PCR. Using its own MiXCR run on the multiplex PCR reads, TCRdb lists one record per CDR3 protein. The table lists approximately 470,000 distinct CDR3 sequences, around 15% of them singletons. These data also formed part of another study, on T cells in Graves' hyperthyroidism and ophthalmopathy.

The sample here was peripheral blood mononuclear cells (PBMCs), taken at new diagnosis, from a patient treated with antithyroid drugs. Receptor source: a man between 40 and 49 years old with Graves disease.

In its sample, this clonotype was seen many times. The CDR3 DNA follows: TGTGCCAGCAGTGAAGCTGGAGGAGGGACAGATTTTCAAGAGACCCAGTACTTC. Protein: CASSEAGGGTDFQETQYF. This chain uses TRBV2 with TRBJ2-5; a possible D gene is TRBD1 (7 bases). This CDR3 is 18 amino acids long. CDR1 and CDR2 from the germline V gene are SNHLY and FYNNEI. Trimming stripped 0 bases from V and 2 bases from J, with 19 bases between.

This clonotype has ten or more counts. V is TRBV5-1 and J is TRBJ2-2; D may match TRBD1 or TRBD2 (6 bases each). The germline V gene has CDR1 SGHRS and CDR2 YFSETQ. Trimming removed 4 bases at V and 1 base at J, with 14 bases between. The CDR3 has 16 amino acids. The CDR3, as DNA: TGCGCCAGCAGCCCTAGGGGGACTGAGAACACCGGGGAGCTGTTTTTT. Translation: CASSPRGTENTGELFF. Using reference TRBV5-1 and TRBJ2-2 for the parts outside the CDR3, the full variable domain is KAGVTQTPRYLIKTRGQQVTLSCSPISGHRSVSWYQQTPGQGLQFLFEYFSETQRNKGNFPGRFSGRQFSNSRSEMNVSTLELGDSALYLCASSPRGTENTGELFFGEGSRLTVL.

The chain is built from TRBV10-1 and TRBJ1-4, with a weak D call TRBD1 (6 bases). Germline V gives CDR1 WNHNN, CDR2 SYGVQD (reference sequence). The CDR3 length is 14 residues. Trimming stripped 9 bases from V and 7 bases from J, with 18 bases between. DNA for the CDR3: TGCGCCAGGAGGACTCCGGGACACCTTGAAAAACTGTTTTTT. Its translation: CARRTPGHLEKLFF.

This clonotype was recorded at least ten times. V gene TRBV11-3 combines with J gene TRBJ2-1; tentative D call: TRBD2 (5 bases). The ends were cut back, 0 bases at V and 2 bases at J, with 14 bases in the middle. The CDR3 is 17 residues long. Per germline, CDR1 SGHNT and CDR2 YENEEA. CDR3 nucleotide sequence: TGTGCCAGCAGCTTAGATATTAGGCTAGCAGCCTACAATGAGCAGTTCTTC. Translation gives CASSLDIRLAAYNEQFF.

This clonotype has a count of ten or more. The chain employs TRBV2 and TRBJ2-6; D uncertain. Germline V gives CDR1 SNHLY, CDR2 FYNNEI. Trimming cost V 8 bases and J 1 base, with 3 bases left between them. This CDR3 contains 12 residues. CDR3 sequence (DNA): TGTGCCAGCGGTTCTGGGGCCAACGTCCTGACTTTC. Encoded protein: CASGSGANVLTF.

A few counts support this clonotype. CDR3 in amino acids: CASSRQGQTEAFF. The CDR3, as DNA: TGTGCCAGCTCACGACAGGGGCAGACTGAAGCTTTCTTT. This chain joins TRBV18 and TRBJ1-1; 8 positions agree with TRBD1. Losses at the gene ends were 4 bases for V and 5 bases for J; bases not matched to a gene: 3. This CDR3 contains 13 residues. Germline lookup yields CDR1 KGHSH and CDR2 LQKENI.

The V gene is TRBV28, the J gene TRBJ2-4, with 9 bases identical to TRBD1. V was pared by 4 bases and J by 6 bases, with 4 bases of the junction left unmatched. Germline assignment: CDR1 MDHEN and CDR2 SYDVKM. The length of the CDR3 is 14 residues. The CDR3 region has the DNA TGTGCCAGCAGTTCAACAGGGGGCGGAAACATTCAGTACTTC. Amino acid sequence: CASSSTGGGNIQYF.

This clonotype was counted many times. The chain uses TRBV29-1 and TRBJ2-5, with D unresolved. From germline, CDR1 is SQVTM and CDR2 ANQGSEA. The V gene lost 5 bases and the J gene lost 5 bases, with 12 bases spanning the gap. This CDR3 has 12 residues. CDR3 nucleotide sequence: TGCAGCGTTATAGTCCAAGGGGAGACCCAGTACTTC. Protein: CSVIVQGETQYF. Based on the CDR3 plus reference TRBV29-1 and TRBJ2-5, the full variable domain is SAVISQKPSRDICQRGTSLTIQCQVDSQVTMMFWYRQQPGQSLTLIATANQGSEATYESGFVIDKFPISRPNLTFSTLTVSNMSPEDSSIYLCSVIVQGETQYFGPGTRLLVL.